This TCR beta chain was profiled in a study of blood T cell repertoires in COVID-19. Sequencing was performed with immunoSEQ multiplex PCR; in TCRdb, only in-frame clones are kept and a portion is missing. The profile shows fewer than 350,000 clones, around 85% of them singletons. Participants were aged about 18 to 100 years, lived in around 22 US areas, and enrolled virtually. Someone with COVID-19 had been met by exposed participants within 2 weeks before study entry. Germline values: CDR1 MRHNA, CDR2 SNTAGT. The junction had 8 bases not matched to a gene; V was cut back by 3 bases and J by 4 bases. The CDR3 is made up of 16 amino acids.

What was sequenced was PBMCs or T cells enriched from blood (not recorded which). The rearrangement uses TRBV6-4 and TRBJ2-1, with TRBD2 matching over 8 bases. This clonotype was obtained from a woman in her twenties or thirties who had been exposed to COVID-19. The DNA for the CDR3 is TGTGCCAGCAGTGAATTCAGCGGGAGAGAATACAATGAGCAGTTCTTC. Its translation is CASSEFSGREYNEQFF.